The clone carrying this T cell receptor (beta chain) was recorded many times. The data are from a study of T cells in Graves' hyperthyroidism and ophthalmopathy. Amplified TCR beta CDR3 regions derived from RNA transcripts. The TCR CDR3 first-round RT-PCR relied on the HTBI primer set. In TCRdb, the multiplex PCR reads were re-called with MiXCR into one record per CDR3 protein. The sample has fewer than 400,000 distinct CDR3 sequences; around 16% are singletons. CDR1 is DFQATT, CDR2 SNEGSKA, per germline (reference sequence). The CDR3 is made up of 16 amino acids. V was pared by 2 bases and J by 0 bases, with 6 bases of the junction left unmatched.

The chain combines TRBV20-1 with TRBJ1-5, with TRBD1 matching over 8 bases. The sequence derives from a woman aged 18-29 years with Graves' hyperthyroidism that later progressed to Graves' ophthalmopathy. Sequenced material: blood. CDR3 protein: CSARIHRGFSNQPQHF. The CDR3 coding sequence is TGCAGTGCTAGAATCCACAGGGGGTTTAGCAATCAGCCCCAGCATTTT.